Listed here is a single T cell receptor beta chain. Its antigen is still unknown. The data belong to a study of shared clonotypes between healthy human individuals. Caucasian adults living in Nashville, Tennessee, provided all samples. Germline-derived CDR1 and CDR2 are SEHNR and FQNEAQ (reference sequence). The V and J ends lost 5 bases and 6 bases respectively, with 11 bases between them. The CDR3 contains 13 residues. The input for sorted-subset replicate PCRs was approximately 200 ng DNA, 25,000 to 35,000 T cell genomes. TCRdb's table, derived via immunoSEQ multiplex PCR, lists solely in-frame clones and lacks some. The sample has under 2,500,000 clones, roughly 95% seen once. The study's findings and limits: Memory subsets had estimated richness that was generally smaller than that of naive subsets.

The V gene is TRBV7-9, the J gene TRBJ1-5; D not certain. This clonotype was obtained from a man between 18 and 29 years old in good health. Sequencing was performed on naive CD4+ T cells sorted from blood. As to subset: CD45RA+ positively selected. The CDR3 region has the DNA TGTGCCAGCAGCCTTCCGGCGGGTCAGCCCCAGCATTTT. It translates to CASSLPAGQPQHF.